This entry lists 9 T cell receptor beta chains sequenced from one sample in a study of T cells in localized non-small cell lung cancer. Repertoires were generated with immunoSEQ multiplex PCR, while TCRdb's copy carries only in-frame clones and drops some. The sample yields 25,000 to 30,000 clones, around 90% seen once. The sample consisted of peripheral blood, taken before any cancer treatment. Receptor source: a male donor aged 60 or older with stage I lung adenocarcinoma.

The chain uses TRBV6-6 and TRBJ2-6; no clear D gene. The CDR3 extends over 13 amino acids. V was pared by 7 bases and J by 0 bases, with 4 bases between. Germline V CDR1 and CDR2: MNHNY, SVGAGI (reference sequence). CDR3 DNA sequence: TGTGCCAGCATGTCCTCTGGGGCCAACGTCCTGACTTTC. Translation: CASMSSGANVLTF.

The chain employs TRBV6-4 and TRBJ1-2; a weak D match, TRBD1 (5 bases). Germline assignment: CDR1 MRHNA and CDR2 SNTAGT. CDR3 length: 14 amino acids. Trimming shortened V by 5 bases and J by 8 bases, and 18 bases separated the two germline ends. The CDR3 loop reads CASSLTGTAVGYTF. The CDR3 DNA reads TGTGCCAGCAGTCTAACCGGGACCGCCGTAGGCTACACCTTC.

The chain links TRBV25-1 to TRBJ2-3, with D possibly being TRBD1 (5 bases). Germline V CDR1 and CDR2: MGHDK, SYGVNS. This CDR3 region has 14 residues. Trimming shortened V by 3 bases and J by 4 bases, and 11 bases separated the two germline ends. The chain's CDR3 is CASSDQGSADTQYF. The CDR3 DNA is TGTGCCAGCAGTGACCAGGGTAGTGCAGATACGCAGTATTTT.

V gene TRBV7-2 combines with J gene TRBJ2-3; TRBD2 matches 8 bases. With 1 base clipped from V and 1 base from J, the junction kept 7 bases outside the gene matches. The CDR3 spans 17 residues. Germline CDR1 and CDR2: SGHTA and FQGNSA. CDR3 sequence: CASSLVIGRGGTDTQYF. Here the CDR3 DNA reads TGTGCCAGCAGCTTAGTTATCGGGCGGGGGGGCACAGATACGCAGTATTTT.

This clone was seen a handful of times. The chain uses TRBV7-2 and TRBJ2-7, with D unclear. V was pared by 6 bases and J by 1 base, with 10 bases between. The CDR3 sequence is 13 residues long. Germline V gene data show CDR1 as SGHTA and CDR2 as FQGNSA. CDR3 region: CASSPDASYEQYF. CDR3 DNA: TGTGCCAGCAGTCCGGACGCGTCCTACGAGCAGTACTTC.

The V and J genes are TRBV6-1 and TRBJ2-5; the D is unclear. The CDR3 totals 12 residues. Trimming left V 6 bases short and J 3 bases short, with 8 bases between. CDR1 is MNHNS, CDR2 SASEGT, per germline. CDR3 sequence: CASRTPEETQYF. CDR3 nucleotide sequence: TGTGCCAGCAGGACCCCAGAAGAGACCCAGTACTTC.

The chain uses TRBV7-2 and TRBJ1-6, with 8 bases that match TRBD1. V trimming: 5 bases; J trimming: 9 bases; junction bases outside the gene matches: 9. The CDR3 has 15 amino acids. Germline V gene sequence: CDR1 SGHTA, CDR2 FQGNSA. CDR3 coding DNA: TGTGCCAGCAGCCCAGAGGCAGGGGGCAGTTCACCCCTCCACTTT. Residues: CASSPEAGGSSPLHF.

The V and J genes are TRBV7-2 and TRBJ1-4, with TRBD1 identical over 9 bases. J gave up 7 bases and V 3 bases, and 3 bases lay outside the gene matches. Germline CDR1 reads SGHTA; CDR2 reads FQGNSA. The CDR3 covers 14 residues. CDR3 DNA sequence: TGTGCCAGCAGCTTCGACAGGGGGGCTGAAAAACTGTTTTTT. It encodes CASSFDRGAEKLFF.

The chain links TRBV28 to TRBJ1-1; TRBD1 agrees at 7 bases. Germline trimming cut 6 bases from V and 4 bases from J; bases unmatched to any gene: 8. The CDR3 contains 14 residues. The germline V gene has CDR1 MDHEN and CDR2 SYDVKM. Here the CDR3 reads CASSPGGSSTEAFF. For the CDR3, the DNA is TGTGCCAGCAGCCCAGGGGGAAGTAGCACTGAAGCTTTCTTT.